This T cell receptor (beta chain) was sequenced during a study of T cells in Graves' hyperthyroidism and ophthalmopathy. Study conclusions and caveats: Peripheral blood also featured most of the thyroid clonotypes expanded above 0.001. A model of 13 V-J features distinguished ophthalmopathy from stable hyperthyroidism.

In germline, CDR1 is LNHNV, CDR2 YYDKDF (reference sequence). This CDR3 has 15 residues. J was trimmed by 2 bases and V by 5 bases; bases with no gene match: 6. PBMCs were derived from 7.5 to 10 ml fresh peripheral blood. Authors of the study amplified TCR beta CDR3 regions from RNA transcripts. First-round RT-PCR of the TCR CDR3 relied on the HTBI primer set. One entry per CDR3 protein results from TCRdb running MiXCR on the multiplex PCR reads. The sample contains a few hundred thousand distinct CDR3 sequences, about 15% of which appear only once. In regard to this clonotype: The antigen remains undetermined.

This sequence joins TRBV15 and TRBJ2-1, with 7 bases aligning to TRBD2. The sample consisted of blood. This receptor was taken from a woman under 30 with Graves' hyperthyroidism. For the CDR3, the DNA is TGTGCCACCAGCCGGGAGGCGGGAGCCTACAATGAGCAGTTCTTC. This translates into CATSREAGAYNEQFF.